The clone carrying this T cell receptor (beta chain) was detected ten times or more. This sample stems from a study of response to subunit inactivated influenza vaccine. This CDR3 contains 15 residues. The V and J ends lost 8 bases and 0 bases, in that order; junction bases with no gene match: 0. Germline V gives CDR1 MNHEY, CDR2 SVGEGT. TCRdb re-called the RT-PCR reads through MiXCR, storing one row per CDR3 protein. The table has some 570,000 distinct CDR3 sequences, about 11% seen once. A further study also used this sample, focusing on T cells expressing NK-cell markers. This second study notes: Generation of TCR beta cDNA was performed by 5'RACE template switching incorporating UMIs. In several donors, these clonotypes also led the CD3+CD56-NKG2C+ fraction.

Source: PBMCs from blood, taken on the day of vaccination. The sequence derives from a man between 45 and 60 years old who received an inactivated influenza vaccine. The chain employs TRBV6-2 or TRBV6-3 and TRBJ2-2, with 13 bases lining up with TRBD2. Here the CDR3 reads CASGTSGTNTGELFF. The CDR3 DNA reads as TGTGCCAGCGGGACTAGCGGGACGAACACCGGGGAGCTGTTTTTT.